This TCR beta chain was sequenced during a study of blood T cell repertoires in COVID-19. Study-wide context: The United States, Italy and Spain provided the acute and convalescent COVID-19 samples. PBMCs, B-cell-depleted T cells, or T cells were the source of the cDNA or gDNA that made up the material.

Authors' methods: Counts of nucleated cells, estimated from reference gene primer amplification, were obtained. The protocol was immunoSEQ multiplex PCR, while the TCRdb copy is restricted to in-frame clones and leaves out a portion. V, J and clone size are taken as reported in that table, and D and trimming were inferred from the DNA itself. The sample lists 140,000 or so clones, around 81% occurring once. CDR1 is SGHAT, CDR2 FQNNGV, per germline. This CDR3 is built from 18 residues. The V segment lost 7 bases and the J segment 3 bases; nucleotides outside the gene matches: 19. The sequence came from a woman between 45 and 65 years old with acute or convalescent COVID-19. The specimen was peripheral blood. This rearrangement joins TRBV11-2 to TRBJ2-7, with 9 bases that match TRBD2. CDR3 sequence (DNA): TGTGCCAGCACCATAAAGCCTAGCGGGGAGTCCTATCACTACGAGCAGTACTTC. Amino acids: CASTIKPSGESYHYEQYF.